Listed below are T cell receptor beta chains from one sample, sequenced in a study of cytomegalovirus exposure and HLA in healthy donors. Repertoires were generated with immunoSEQ multiplex PCR, while TCRdb's copy carries only in-frame clones and drops some. The sample shows over 250,000 clones, 80% to 90% of them seen only once. The sample comprised PBMCs. All receptors come from a woman aged 18-30 years in good health and CMV-seronegative. Both conserved end residues are part of each CDR3. A D gene is named only where the DNA matches it firmly.

v_gene | d_gene | CDR3aa
TRBV4-3 | TRBD2 | CASSQDGFQTSGGAIGNEQFF
TRBV29-1 | TRBD1 | CSVELTQDRGETQYF
TRBV27 | TRBD2 | CATKTSGYEQYF
TRBV7-9 | NA | CASSMGHLLNTEAFF
TRBV6-1 | NA | CASSVTNGNTIYF
TRBV18 | NA | CASSIYSSNSNQPQHF
TRBV10-3 | NA | CAISAGGVGEKLFF
TRBV30 | NA | CAWSVLTVNTEAFF
TRBV27 | NA | CASSLFQVLGTEAFF
TRBV5-1 | TRBD1 | CASSWGTGGGTDTQYF
TRBV6-1 | TRBD1 | CASSEGWTGHYGYTF
TRBV11-2 | TRBD1 | CASSAGQDYGYTF
TRBV4-1 | TRBD1 | CASSSRQGGNYGYTF
TRBV27 | NA | CASRAIREWGEKLFF
TRBV18 | TRBD2 | CASSPRDYRSYEQYF
TRBV11-3 | NA | CASSLDRATGPGYTF
TRBV6-1 | NA | CASSEGLSSYNEQFF
TRBV5-4 | TRBD2 | CASSSGGREETQYF
TRBV9 | TRBD2 | CASSVEPSGASTDTQYF
TRBV6-5 | TRBD1 | CASSYGTGGNQPQHF
TRBV7-2 | TRBD2 | CASSLGPTSGGAIEYF
TRBV7-2 | NA | CASSLGQGGYEQYF
TRBV2 | TRBD2 | CASSGVAGETQYF
TRBV18 | TRBD1 | CASSPPTGATGEQYF
TRBV27 | TRBD2 | CASSSQGLAIYEQYF
TRBV19 | NA | CASSTQQGSSYEQYF
TRBV30 | TRBD1 | CAWSSTGYSNQPQHF
TRBV27 | NA | CASSSPGGTSGNEQFF
TRBV9 | TRBD2 | CASSVDSSGFGELFF
TRBV29-1 | NA | CSVLDRNGNTIYF
TRBV14 | NA | CASSQDNRVINTEAFF
TRBV5-1 | TRBD1 | CASSLVGQGAGGYTF
TRBV4-2 | TRBD2 | CASSQGLAGTYEQYF
TRBV6-4 | TRBD2 | CASSDRAGGPNEQFF
TRBV30 | NA | CAWSGGGNEKLFF
TRBV18 | TRBD1 | CASSPRDRADEQFF
TRBV7-3 | NA | CASSRRGSNEKLFF
TRBV10-1 | NA | CASSGAPDSYNEQFF
TRBV11-3 | NA | CASTPRGGTFYEQYF
TRBV11-2 | TRBD2 | CASSLVLAGGGEQYF
TRBV28 | NA | CASSFLPVSGYTF
TRBV5-1 | NA | CASRPRTTNTGELFF
TRBV7-2 | TRBD1 | CASSRTPGQIFYTF
TRBV27 | TRBD2 | CASRGLAGAWNEQFF
TRBV13 | TRBD2 | CASSPPGLAGLDTQYF
TRBV18 | TRBD1 | CASSPGDSKTYEQYF
TRBV5-6 | TRBD1 | CASSYGQGGDTQYF
TRBV4-3 | NA | CASSPQGMRTEAFF
TRBV18 | NA | CASSRTSSARELFF